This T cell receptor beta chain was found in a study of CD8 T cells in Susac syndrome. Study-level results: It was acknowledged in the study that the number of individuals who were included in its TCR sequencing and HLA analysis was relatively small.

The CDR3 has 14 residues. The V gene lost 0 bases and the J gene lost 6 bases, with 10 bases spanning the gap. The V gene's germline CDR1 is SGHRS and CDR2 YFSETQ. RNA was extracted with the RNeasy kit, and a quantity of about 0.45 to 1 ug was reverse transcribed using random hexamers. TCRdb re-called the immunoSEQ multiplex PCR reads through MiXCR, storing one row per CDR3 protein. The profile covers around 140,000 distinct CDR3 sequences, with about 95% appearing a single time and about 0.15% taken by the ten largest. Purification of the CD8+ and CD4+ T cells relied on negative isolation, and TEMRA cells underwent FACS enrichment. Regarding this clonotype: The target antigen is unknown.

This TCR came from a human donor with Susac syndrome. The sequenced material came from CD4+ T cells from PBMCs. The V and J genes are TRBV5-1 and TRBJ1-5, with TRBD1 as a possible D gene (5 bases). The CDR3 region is CASSLDGGPQPQHF. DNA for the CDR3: TGCGCCAGCAGCTTGGATGGGGGTCCTCAGCCCCAGCATTTT.